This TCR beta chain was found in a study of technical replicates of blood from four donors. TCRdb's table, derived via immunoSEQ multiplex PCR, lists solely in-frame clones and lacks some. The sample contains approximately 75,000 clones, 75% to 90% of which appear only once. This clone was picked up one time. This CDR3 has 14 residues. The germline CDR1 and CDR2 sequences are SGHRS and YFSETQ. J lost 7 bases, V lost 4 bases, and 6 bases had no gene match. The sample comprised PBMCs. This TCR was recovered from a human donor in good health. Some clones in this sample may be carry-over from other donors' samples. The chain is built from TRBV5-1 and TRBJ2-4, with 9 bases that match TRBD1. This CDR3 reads CASSLQGARNIQYF. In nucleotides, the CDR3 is TGCGCCAGCAGCCTACAGGGGGCGCGGAACATTCAGTACTTC.